This TCR beta chain is from a study of graft-versus-host responses after intestinal transplantation. At the level of the study: Recipients obtained multivisceral, liver-intestinal, or isolated intestinal transplants.

Study observations and caveats: The marrow of recipients harbored GvH clones, and ileum or blood showed some of them first. After transplant, early declines in HvG clones were associated with peak levels of circulating GvH clones.

Profiled with immunoSEQ multiplex PCR; TCRdb holds only in-frame clones, not every one. The data hold some 48,000 clones, with approximately 88% observed a single time. V dropped 1 base and J dropped 1 base, with 13 bases sitting between them. The V gene's germline CDR1 is SGHNT and CDR2 YENEEA. This CDR3 comprises 16 residues. This clone was observed a handful of times. The antigen remains unidentified. This material consisted of unstimulated CD4+ T cells sorted from spleen or lymph node cells, taken before transplant. The rearrangement links TRBV11-3 to TRBJ2-5; D might be TRBD2 (6 bases). The clonotype originates from a human donor who was the organ donor for an intestinal transplant. This CDR3 reads CASSLAGRGRQETQYF. The CDR3 DNA reads as TGTGCCAGCAGCTTAGCTGGGCGGGGCCGCCAAGAGACCCAGTACTTC.